This T cell receptor (beta chain) is from a study of blood T cells in healthy people across ages. Overall study findings and caveats: Estimated diversity that came from one million T cells was considered an underestimate. TCR beta diversity per million T cells fell roughly linearly with age.

A second about 6 to 12 cycle PCR used barcoded and J-beta primers. A template-switch adaptor containing 12 random nucleotides labeled each cDNA molecule. From the 5' RACE reads, TCRdb called clonotypes with MiXCR, one entry per CDR3 protein. The profile shows 550,000 to 600,000 distinct CDR3 sequences, 40% to 55% of them singletons. For this clonotype: Antigen specificity is unknown.

Germline loops: CDR1 SEHNR, CDR2 FQNEAQ (reference sequence). This CDR3 spans 14 amino acids. The junction had 13 bases not matched to a gene; V was cut back by 5 bases and J by 11 bases. This TCR was recovered from a man older than 75 in good health. The material sequenced was blood. This chain joins TRBV7-9 and TRBJ1-1, with 8 bases fitting TRBD1. The CDR3 is CASSPGERTGRAFF. The DNA for the CDR3 is TGTGCCAGCAGCCCAGGCGAAAGGACAGGGCGGGCTTTCTTT.